Below, 3 T cell receptor beta chains from the same sample are listed, as sequenced in a study of T cell repertoires in cytomegalovirus infection. These receptors lack a known antigen. A single record per CDR3 protein comes from TCRdb applying MiXCR to the reads. The table records about 310,000 distinct CDR3 sequences, 20% to 25% of them present only once. Sequenced here: cultured PBMCs, sampled from culture after CMV antigen stimulation. All receptors come from a human donor in good health (CMV status not recorded). Some clones in this sample may be carry-over from other donors' samples.

This clonotype has at least ten counts. This chain connects TRBV7-2 to TRBJ1-5; possible D gene TRBD1, 5 bases. Trimming stripped 8 bases from V and 7 bases from J, with 21 bases between. CDR3 length: 15 amino acids. Germline V gene lookup returns CDR1 SGHTA and CDR2 FQGNSA. CDR3 residues: CASAREGQIWQPQHF. CDR3 nucleotide sequence: TGTGCCAGCGCTCGGGAGGGGCAGATTTGGCAGCCCCAGCATTTT.

This clonotype was seen a single time. The rearrangement uses TRBV7-2 and TRBJ2-5; 11 nucleotides agree with TRBD2. CDR1 SGHTA and CDR2 FQGNSA come from the germline V gene. Losses at the gene ends were 2 bases for V and 4 bases for J; bases not matched to a gene: 3. CDR3 length: 15 residues. The CDR3 sequence: CASSLNLAGGETQYF. The CDR3 coding sequence is TGTGCCAGCAGCTTAAATCTAGCGGGAGGAGAGACCCAGTACTTC.

The genes are TRBV11-1 and TRBJ2-1; 7 bases agree with TRBD2. V lost 4 bases to trimming and J lost 10 bases; unmatched junction nucleotides: 7. Germline CDR1 SGHAT, CDR2 FQDESV (reference sequence). The CDR3 has 13 residues. The CDR3 DNA sequence: TGTGCCAGCAGCTCGGGACTAACTAAAGAGCAGTTCTTC. Translated: CASSSGLTKEQFF.